This is a list of T cell receptor beta chains from one sample in a study of blood T cell repertoires in COVID-19. Measured with immunoSEQ multiplex PCR; TCRdb has only the in-frame clones, and not every one. The top ten clones hold over 1.5% of a sample with more than 80,000 clones, 75% to 90% of them seen once. Sequencing was performed on peripheral blood. Every receptor here comes from a man at least 80 years old with acute or convalescent COVID-19. Each CDR3 is given with its conserved first and last residue. A D gene is named only where the DNA matches it firmly. Only part of the rows carry a size: once, few, many, or a class if the clone is expanded.

>TRBJ1-2|NA|TRBV2|NA
TGTGCCAGCCCTCAAGGGGCGGAAGATAACTATGGCTACACCTTC
CASPQGAEDNYGYTF
>TRBJ2-7|NA|TRBV5-1|NA
TGCGCCAGCAGCCCCAGGTTGCCCTTTAACGACGAGCAGTACTTC
CASSPRLPFNDEQYF
>TRBJ2-2|NA|TRBV7-3|NA
TGTGCCAGCAGCTTAAACGCGGGGATGAACACCGGGGAGCTGTTTTTT
CASSLNAGMNTGELFF
>TRBJ1-5|NA|TRBV28|few
TGTGCCAGCCATTGTGGCAGGGTGAAAGGTAGCAATCAGCCCCAGCATTTT
CASHCGRVKGSNQPQHF
>TRBJ1-1|NA|TRBV28|NA
TGTGCCAGCAGTCCTACTACGGGACAAAACACTGAAGCTTTCTTT
CASSPTTGQNTEAFF
>TRBJ1-6|NA|TRBV19|NA
TGTGCCAGTAGTATCGACATATCCTTTTCACCCCTCCACTTT
CASSIDISFSPLHF
>TRBJ1-1|NA|TRBV5-4|once
TGTGCCAGCAGCTTGGAGGACAGCCAGCAAGCTTTCTTT
CASSLEDSQQAFF
>TRBJ2-1|TRBD2|TRBV11-2|NA
TGTGCCAGCAGTTTACTAGCGGGAGGGTTTAATGAGCAGTTCTTC
CASSLLAGGFNEQFF
>TRBJ1-6|NA|TRBV3-1/TRBV3-2|NA
TGTGCCAGCAGCCCAAATCCTAATTCACCCCTCCACTTT
CASSPNPNSPLHF
>TRBJ1-3|NA|TRBV28|few
TGTGCCAGCATAGGGGGTGGAAACACCATATATTTT
CASIGGGNTIYF
>TRBJ1-2|TRBD1|TRBV28|NA
TGTGCCAGCAGTTTGTCCCCCAGGGGGAGGAGTGGCTACACCTTC
CASSLSPRGRSGYTF
>TRBJ2-1|NA|TRBV11-2|NA
TGTGCCAGCAGCTTCGACGGACAGTCCCCTAGATACAATGAGCAGTTCTTC
CASSFDGQSPRYNEQFF
>TRBJ2-2|NA|TRBV3-1/TRBV3-2|NA
TGTGCCAGCAGCCCCCCGCAGAACGGGGAGCTGTTTTTT
CASSPPQNGELFF
>TRBJ2-7|TRBD2|TRBV7-8|NA
TGTGCCAGCAGCGTTGTAGTAGCGGGAGCTTGCGAGCAGTACTTC
CASSVVVAGACEQYF
>TRBJ1-5|NA|TRBV6-5|NA
TGTGCCAGCAGTTTTTCCACCGGTCGGCCCCAGCATTTT
CASSFSTGRPQHF
>TRBJ2-1|NA|TRBV3-1/TRBV3-2|NA
TGTGCCAGCAGTAGACTACCGAGCTCCTACAATGAGCAGTTCTTC
CASSRLPSSYNEQFF
>TRBJ2-3|TRBD1|TRBV29-1|NA
TGCAGCGTCGAAGGGTCTTTCCGGGACAGGGTCTTTGGAGCTACAGATACGCAGTATTTT
CSVEGSFRDRVFGATDTQYF
>TRBJ2-7|NA|TRBV6-5|NA
TGTGCCAGCAGCTATCTCCGGGGGAACGAGCAGTACTTC
CASSYLRGNEQYF
>TRBJ2-1|NA|TRBV5-1|NA
TGCGCCAGCAGCTCGAGAGCGAGCTACAATGAGCAGTTCTTC
CASSSRASYNEQFF
>TRBJ1-5|NA|TRBV6-5|NA
TGTGCCAGCAGCCCCAGGGGAGAGAGCAATCAGCCCCAGCATTTT
CASSPRGESNQPQHF
>TRBJ1-2|TRBD1|TRBV11-2|NA
TGTGCCAGCAGCTTAGATGCATTAGGGACAGGGCGAGGCTACACCTTC
CASSLDALGTGRGYTF
>TRBJ2-1|TRBD2|TRBV7-2|NA
TGTGCCAGCAGCTTAGCCAGCGGGAGTGGTAATGAGCAGTTCTTC
CASSLASGSGNEQFF
>TRBJ2-7|TRBD1|TRBV7-8|NA
TGTGCCAGCAGCTTAACTAATTTAGGGGACAGGGGGCGCGAGCAGTACTTC
CASSLTNLGDRGREQYF
>TRBJ2-7|TRBD2|TRBV7-2|once
TGTGCCAGCAGAAAACTAGCGGGAGTTCACGAGCAGTACTTC
CASRKLAGVHEQYF
>TRBJ2-7|TRBD1|TRBV7-2|NA
TGTGCCAGCAGACCTTCTCCCGGACAGGTCTACGAGCAGTACTTC
CASRPSPGQVYEQYF
>TRBJ2-1|TRBD2|TRBV6-5|NA
TGTGCCAGTCGGACTAGCGGGAGCCGAAGCAATGAGCAGTTCTTC
CASRTSGSRSNEQFF
>TRBJ2-7|TRBD2|TRBV7-2|NA
TGTGCCAGCAGCCGCGGGAGCCTAGCGGGAGGGCACGAGCAGTACTTC
CASSRGSLAGGHEQYF
>TRBJ2-7|NA|TRBV7-2|NA
TGTGCCAGCAGCTTAGGGGCAGGGGGGCCCTACGAGCAGTACTTC
CASSLGAGGPYEQYF
>TRBJ2-7|TRBD2|TRBV27|NA
TGTGCCAGCAGTTCCCGGACTAGCGGGAGGGCCTACGAGCAGTACTTC
CASSSRTSGRAYEQYF
>TRBJ1-5|NA|TRBV6-2/TRBV6-3|NA
TGTGCCAGCAGTTACTCAGGAGTACAGCCCCAGCATTTT
CASSYSGVQPQHF
>TRBJ2-5|NA|TRBV6-6|NA
TGTGCCAGCAGCCCTGGAGAGTTCGAGACCCAGTACTTC
CASSPGEFETQYF
>TRBJ1-2|NA|TRBV21-1|NA
TGTGCCAGCAGCAAATATAGGAATCAACGCTTAGGAGGCTATGGCTACACCTTC
CASSKYRNQRLGGYGYTF
>TRBJ2-3|TRBD2|TRBV5-1|NA
TGCGCCAGCACTATAGCGGGAGGGATAGATACGCAGTATTTT
CASTIAGGIDTQYF
>TRBJ2-4|NA|TRBV6-5|NA
TGTGCCAGCAGTCCCGCGGTAGCCAAAAACATTCAGTACTTC
CASSPAVAKNIQYF
>TRBJ2-1|TRBD1|TRBV7-9|NA
TGTGCCAGCAGCAAACCGGGACAGGGGGCCAATGAGCAGTTCTTC
CASSKPGQGANEQFF
>TRBJ1-2|TRBD1|TRBV6-5|NA
TGTGCCAGCAGTCCCGGGACAGGGGGCCATGGCTACACCTTC
CASSPGTGGHGYTF
>TRBJ2-7|NA|TRBV7-2|NA
TGTGCCAGCAGCTCCTCGACTAGCGAGCAGTACTTC
CASSSSTSEQYF
>TRBJ2-7|TRBD1|TRBV10-1|NA
TGCGCCAGCAGTGAAGTAAGGACAGGGTTTAACGAGCAGTACTTC
CASSEVRTGFNEQYF
>TRBJ1-2|TRBD1|TRBV7-2|NA
TGTGCCAGCAGCCGGATTTCCGGGACAGACTTTTATGGCTACACCTTC
CASSRISGTDFYGYTF
>TRBJ1-5|NA|TRBV6-2/TRBV6-3|NA
TGTGCCAGCAGTTCGTCCGACAGGAGACAGGATCAGCCCCAGCATTTT
CASSSSDRRQDQPQHF
>TRBJ2-1|TRBD2|TRBV6-1|NA
TGTGCCAGCAGTGAGGGCGGGAGCTCCTACAATGAGCAGTTCTTC
CASSEGGSSYNEQFF
>TRBJ1-5|NA|TRBV23-1|NA
TGCGCCAGCAGTCAAGGGGTATGGGGCCGCCGGTCCCAGCATTTT
CASSQGVWGRRSQHF
>TRBJ2-7|NA|TRBV4-1|few
TGCGCCAGCAGCCAATCTCCGGACAGATCCTACGAGCAGTACTTC
CASSQSPDRSYEQYF